The rows below give T cell receptor beta chains drawn from one sample of a study of blood T cell repertoires in COVID-19. TCRdb's copy holds only in-frame clones and misses some; the assay was immunoSEQ multiplex PCR. The sample includes some 220,000 clones, more than 80% seen only once; the top ten take around 3.2%. Sequenced input: PBMCs or T cells enriched from blood (not recorded which). These receptors were obtained from a woman between 18 and 29 years old in a cohort exposed to, infected with or recovered from COVID-19 (not recorded which). CDR3s include the opening cysteine and the closing phenylalanine or tryptophan. The D gene is left open where the match is weak. Size values are once, few and many counts, or a class for expanded clones, and some rows have none.

TRBV19	-	13	TRBD1	TRBJ1-2	CASSIEGGDGYTF	TGTGCCAGTAGTATTGAAGGGGGCGACGGCTACACCTTC
TRBV10-1	-	14	-	TRBJ2-1	CASSETRSRGEQFF	TGCGCCAGCAGTGAGACTAGGTCCCGGGGAGAGCAGTTCTTC
TRBV16	-	18	-	TRBJ1-3	CASSQSVGQRLSGNTIYF	TGTGCCAGCAGCCAATCAGTCGGACAGCGTCTCTCTGGAAACACCATATATTTT
TRBV6-5	-	13	TRBD1	TRBJ1-6	CASTYRGDSPLHF	TGTGCCAGCACGTACAGGGGTGATTCACCCCTCCACTTT
TRBV29-1	few	16	-	TRBJ2-5	CSVVTHRTTSSETQYF	TGCAGCGTTGTTACCCATAGGACGACTAGTTCGGAGACCCAGTACTTC
TRBV19	once	17	-	TRBJ2-4	CASSPRGGGVAKNIQYF	TGTGCCAGTAGTCCCCGGGGAGGCGGGGTCGCCAAAAACATTCAGTACTTC
TRBV19	-	17	TRBD2	TRBJ2-3	CASSVSSIAGLQDTQYF	TGTGCCAGTAGTGTATCGTCGATAGCGGGACTCCAAGATACGCAGTATTTT
TRBV2	once	11	-	TRBJ2-7	CASSGEGEQYF	TGTGCCAGCAGTGGAGAGGGCGAGCAGTACTTC
TRBV7-9	-	14	-	TRBJ1-3	CASSPGGGGNTIYF	TGTGCCAGCAGCCCCGGGGGAGGCGGAAACACCATATATTTT
TRBV5-1	-	14	TRBD1	TRBJ1-4	CASSSDRAEEKLFF	TGCGCCAGCAGCTCGGACAGGGCCGAAGAAAAACTGTTTTTT
TRBV5-8	-	12	-	TRBJ2-3	CASSLRADTQYF	TGTGCCAGCAGCTTGAGAGCAGATACGCAGTATTTT
TRBV3-1/TRBV3-2	-	13	-	TRBJ2-7	CASSQSTGYEQYF	TGTGCCAGCAGCCAATCCACAGGATACGAGCAGTACTTC
TRBV27	-	14	-	TRBJ2-2	CASSFILAIGELFF	TGTGCCAGCAGTTTCATACTAGCAATCGGGGAGCTGTTTTTT
TRBV7-8	-	14	-	TRBJ1-2	CASSPSARVYGYTF	TGTGCCAGCAGCCCCTCTGCACGAGTCTATGGCTACACCTTC
TRBV28	-	11	-	TRBJ1-1	CASSLRGEAFF	TGTGCCAGCAGTTTAAGGGGTGAAGCTTTCTTT
TRBV19	-	13	-	TRBJ1-5	CASSHQRGQPQHF	TGTGCCAGTAGTCACCAGAGAGGTCAGCCCCAGCATTTT
TRBV6-5	-	14	TRBD1	TRBJ2-4	CASIRDRATDIQYF	TGTGCCAGCATTAGGGACAGGGCGACGGACATTCAGTACTTC
TRBV21-1	-	17	-	TRBJ2-7	CASSNSAVSDPSYEQYF	TGTGCCAGCAGCAACAGCGCGGTTAGCGATCCCTCCTACGAGCAGTACTTC
TRBV2	-	15	TRBD2	TRBJ2-2	CASSITGGYTGELFF	TGTGCCAGCAGTATAACGGGAGGATACACCGGGGAGCTGTTTTTT
TRBV7-2	once	15	-	TRBJ2-5	CASSLGSGTRQAQYF	TGTGCCAGCAGCTTAGGGTCCGGGACTCGGCAGGCCCAGTACTTC
TRBV9	once	16	TRBD2	TRBJ2-2	CASSVSIGGATGELFF	TGTGCCAGCAGCGTATCAATCGGGGGGGCGACCGGGGAGCTGTTTTTT
TRBV18	-	14	-	TRBJ2-3	CASSPRLSTDTQYF	TGTGCCAGCTCACCACGACTTAGCACAGATACGCAGTATTTT
TRBV27	-	10	TRBD1	TRBJ2-7	CASSGQGQYF	TGTGCCAGCAGCGGACAGGGGCAGTACTTC
TRBV11-1	-	13	-	TRBJ2-1	CASSLQLAYEQFF	TGTGCCAGCAGCTTACAGCTAGCCTATGAGCAGTTCTTC
TRBV28	-	16	-	TRBJ1-5	CASSRDSDYSNQPQHF	TGTGCCAGCAGTCGAGACAGCGATTATAGCAATCAGCCCCAGCATTTT
TRBV3-1/TRBV3-2	-	13	-	TRBJ2-1	CASSQARGNEQFF	TGTGCCAGCAGCCAAGCCCGGGGCAATGAGCAGTTCTTC
TRBV5-1	-	15	TRBD1	TRBJ1-5	CASSLAGQGAGPQHF	TGCGCCAGCAGCTTAGCGGGACAGGGGGCAGGCCCCCAGCATTTT
TRBV9	-	14	-	TRBJ2-3	CASSVRGSTDTQYF	TGTGCCAGCAGCGTCCGGGGGAGCACAGATACGCAGTATTTT
TRBV18	-	14	-	TRBJ1-4	CASSPSGRGEKLFF	TGTGCCAGCTCACCTTCGGGTCGCGGAGAAAAACTGTTTTTT
TRBV5-1	-	17	TRBD2	TRBJ2-2	CASSLGLAGANTGELFF	TGCGCCAGCAGCTTAGGACTAGCGGGGGCGAACACCGGGGAGCTGTTTTTT
TRBV13	few	16	-	TRBJ1-2	CASSLGLKATTYGYTF	TGTGCCAGCAGCTTAGGCCTAAAGGCAACTACCTATGGCTACACCTTC
TRBV29-1	-	19	TRBD2	TRBJ2-3	CSVGFVGLAGGPLVDTQYF	TGCAGCGTTGGGTTCGTGGGACTAGCGGGGGGGCCACTCGTAGATACGCAGTATTTT
TRBV28	-	15	TRBD1	TRBJ2-2	CASTGRTGPTGELFF	TGTGCCAGCACCGGAAGGACAGGGCCCACCGGGGAGCTGTTTTTT
TRBV7-9	-	16	TRBD1	TRBJ1-5	CASSPGQGASNQPQHF	TGTGCCAGCAGCCCAGGGCAGGGGGCTAGCAATCAGCCCCAGCATTTT
TRBV6-4	-	16	TRBD1	TRBJ2-7	CASSDSKRTGSYEQYF	TGTGCCAGCAGTGACTCGAAACGGACAGGGAGTTACGAGCAGTACTTC
TRBV12-5	-	16	-	TRBJ2-3	CASGLARLLAGDTQYF	TGTGCTAGTGGTTTGGCACGACTGCTTGCGGGAGATACGCAGTATTTT
TRBV13	-	13	-	TRBJ1-1	CASSTQRRTPAFF	TGTGCCAGCAGCACACAGAGACGCACCCCAGCTTTCTTT
TRBV7-9	-	17	-	TRBJ2-1	CASSSLRGAGSYNEQFF	TGTGCCAGCAGCTCCCTAAGAGGAGCGGGCTCCTACAATGAGCAGTTCTTC
TRBV13	-	15	TRBD2	TRBJ2-7	CASSLLATSSYEQYF	TGTGCCAGCAGCCTACTAGCGACAAGCTCCTACGAGCAGTACTTC
TRBV7-2	-	14	-	TRBJ1-1	CASSPQGMYTEAFF	TGTGCCAGCAGCCCCCAGGGGATGTACACTGAAGCTTTCTTT
TRBV9	-	18	TRBD1	TRBJ1-4	CASSVGNRGLLNNEKLFF	TGTGCCAGCAGCGTAGGAAACAGGGGGCTTCTTAATAATGAAAAACTGTTTTTT
TRBV14	-	15	-	TRBJ1-3	CASSQDIWVQNTIYF	TGTGCCAGCAGCCAAGATATCTGGGTACAGAACACCATATATTTT
TRBV19	-	14	TRBD1	TRBJ2-4	CASSGRDRENIQYF	TGTGCCAGTAGTGGCCGGGACAGGGAAAACATTCAGTACTTC
TRBV12-3/TRBV12-4	-	12	TRBD1	TRBJ1-1	CATGGAWTEAFF	TGTGCCACAGGGGGCGCGTGGACTGAAGCTTTCTTT
TRBV6-5	-	14	TRBD1	TRBJ1-2	CASTHLTGDYGYTF	TGTGCCAGCACCCACCTTACAGGGGACTATGGCTACACCTTC
TRBV2	-	13	TRBD1	TRBJ1-4	CASHRTGKEKLFF	TGTGCCAGCCACCGGACAGGGAAGGAAAAACTGTTTTTT
TRBV5-1	-	15	TRBD2	TRBJ2-7	CASSLDSGNSYEQYF	TGCGCCAGCAGCTTGGATAGCGGGAATTCCTACGAGCAGTACTTC
TRBV6-5	-	16	TRBD1	TRBJ1-4	CASSYGDRGPNEKLFF	TGTGCCAGCAGTTACGGGGACAGGGGTCCCAATGAAAAACTGTTTTTT
TRBV15	-	13	-	TRBJ1-2	CATSREAVYGYTF	TGTGCCACCAGCAGAGAGGCGGTCTATGGCTACACCTTC
TRBV28	few	15	TRBD1	TRBJ2-7	CASRSPRDSLVEQYF	TGTGCCAGCAGATCGCCGAGGGACAGCCTCGTCGAGCAGTACTTC
TRBV15	-	14	-	TRBJ2-7	CATSREQGPLEQYF	TGTGCCACCAGCAGAGAGCAGGGGCCTCTCGAGCAGTACTTC
TRBV6-5	-	13	-	TRBJ1-1	CASRASGGTEAFF	TGTGCCAGCAGGGCCTCGGGGGGGACTGAAGCTTTCTTT
TRBV18	-	16	-	TRBJ2-7	CASSPTGDLLTYEQYF	TGTGCCAGCTCACCGACGGGGGATCTCTTAACCTACGAGCAGTACTTC